The present TCR beta chain was sequenced within a study of Tregs in tolerant kidney transplant recipients. Recipients received nonmyeloablative bone marrow transplants from related graft donors, with transient mixed chimerism. Profiled with immunoSEQ multiplex PCR; TCRdb holds only in-frame clones, not every one. The sample lists roughly 86,000 clones; approximately 93% were seen once. Trimming took 2 bases from V and 6 from J, leaving 11 bases between them. The germline CDR1 and CDR2 sequences are MNHEY and SVGAGI. The length of the CDR3 is 15 residues. The TCR was taken from a human patient who received a combined kidney and bone marrow transplant. Some T cells may have come from the graft donor. The material was CD4+ T cells from blood (PBMCs), obtained 12 months after the transplant. The genes are TRBV6-5 and TRBJ1-6; TRBD1 is a possible D gene (5 bases). For the CDR3, the DNA is TGTGCCAGCAGTTACCCCGGGACTTCTAATTCACCCCTCCACTTT. Protein sequence: CASSYPGTSNSPLHF.